This TCR beta chain was captured in a study of memory CD8 T cells in hepatitis C reinfection. Study summary: After reinfection, a couple of primary-infection resolvers became chronically infected. Late/post reinfection sampling occurred 12 to 24 weeks after detected reinfection.

With V trimmed by 4 bases and J by 1 base, 5 bases remained unmatched. Germline values: CDR1 MGHRA, CDR2 YSYEKL. The length of the CDR3 is 15 residues. The method was immunoSEQ multiplex PCR; TCRdb's version includes in-frame clones alone and lacks a portion of them. The sample yields about 43,000 clones, approximately 89% seen once. The sample's time point: late/post reinfection, 12 to 24 weeks after detection. The sorted cells went straight to TCR sequencing with no prior in vitro expansion. People who inject drugs from Montreal's HEPCO study were the donors. Control naive CD8 T cells came from a couple of donors at all three reinfection time points.

The chain couples TRBV4-1 to TRBJ1-1; 8 nucleotides agree with TRBD1. The sequenced sample consisted of naive CD8+ T cells sorted from blood. The clonotype originates from a man in his late teens or twenties with hepatitis C virus infection. CDR3 DNA: TGCGCCAGCAGCCCCCGAGACAGGGGGAACACTGAAGCTTTCTTT. Encoded protein: CASSPRDRGNTEAFF.